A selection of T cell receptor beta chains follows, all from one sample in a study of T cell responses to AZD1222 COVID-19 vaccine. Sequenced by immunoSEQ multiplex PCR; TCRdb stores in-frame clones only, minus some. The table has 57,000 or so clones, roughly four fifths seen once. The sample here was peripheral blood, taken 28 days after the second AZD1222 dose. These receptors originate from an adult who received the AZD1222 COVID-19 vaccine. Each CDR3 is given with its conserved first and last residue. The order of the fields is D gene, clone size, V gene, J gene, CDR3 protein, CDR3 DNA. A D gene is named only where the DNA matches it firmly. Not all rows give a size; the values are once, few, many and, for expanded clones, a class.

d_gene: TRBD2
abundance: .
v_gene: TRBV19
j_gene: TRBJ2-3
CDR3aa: CASSIRASGGTDTQYF
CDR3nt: TGTGCCAGTAGTATCCGGGCTAGCGGGGGCACAGATACGCAGTATTTT

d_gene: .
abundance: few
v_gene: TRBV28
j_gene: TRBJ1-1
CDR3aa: CASSGSGAPVPEAFF
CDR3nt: TGTGCCAGCAGTGGGTCAGGGGCCCCCGTCCCTGAAGCTTTCTTT

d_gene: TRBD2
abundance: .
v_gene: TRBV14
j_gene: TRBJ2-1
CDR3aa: CASSERVWTSGRSEQFF
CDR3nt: TGTGCCAGCAGCGAAAGGGTGTGGACTAGCGGGAGGAGTGAGCAGTTCTTC

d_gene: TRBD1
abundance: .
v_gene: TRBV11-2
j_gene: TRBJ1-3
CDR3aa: CASSPVFAGGTRNTIYF
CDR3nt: TGTGCCAGCAGCCCCGTCTTCGCAGGGGGCACGAGAAACACCATATATTTT

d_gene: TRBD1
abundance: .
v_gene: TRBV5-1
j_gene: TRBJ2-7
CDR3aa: CASSLEQGSEQYF
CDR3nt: TGCGCCAGCAGCTTGGAACAGGGGAGCGAGCAGTACTTC

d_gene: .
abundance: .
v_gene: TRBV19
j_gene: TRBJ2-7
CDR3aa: CASSCPPGVSYEQYF
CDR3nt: TGTGCCAGTAGTTGCCCCCCGGGGGTATCCTACGAGCAGTACTTC

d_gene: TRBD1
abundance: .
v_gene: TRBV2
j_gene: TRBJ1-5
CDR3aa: CASSNRGQGNQPQHF
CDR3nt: TGTGCCAGCAGTAACCGGGGACAGGGCAATCAGCCCCAGCATTTT

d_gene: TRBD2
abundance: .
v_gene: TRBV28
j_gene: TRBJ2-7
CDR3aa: CASSSGLAAWVQYF
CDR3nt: TGTGCCAGCAGTTCGGGACTAGCGGCCTGGGTGCAGTACTTC

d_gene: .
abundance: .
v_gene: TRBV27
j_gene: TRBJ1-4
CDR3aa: CASKKDIGGRKKLFF
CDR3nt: TGTGCCAGCAAGAAGGACATCGGCGGGAGGAAAAAACTGTTTTTT

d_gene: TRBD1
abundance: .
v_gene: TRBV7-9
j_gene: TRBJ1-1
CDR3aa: CASRVAGGDEAFF
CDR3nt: TGTGCCAGCAGAGTCGCAGGGGGCGATGAAGCTTTCTTT

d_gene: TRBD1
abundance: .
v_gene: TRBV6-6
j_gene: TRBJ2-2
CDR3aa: CASSYSGTGSTGELFF
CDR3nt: TGTGCCAGCAGTTACTCCGGGACAGGGAGCACCGGGGAGCTGTTTTTT

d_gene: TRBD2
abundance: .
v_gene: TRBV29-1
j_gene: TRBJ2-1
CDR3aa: CSVAGTRSGEQFF
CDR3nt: TGCAGCGTAGCCGGGACTAGGAGTGGTGAGCAGTTCTTC

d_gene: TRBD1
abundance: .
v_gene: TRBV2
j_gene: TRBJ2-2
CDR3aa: CASSLRQGSGELFF
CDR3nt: TGTGCCAGCAGTCTGCGACAGGGATCCGGGGAGCTGTTTTTT

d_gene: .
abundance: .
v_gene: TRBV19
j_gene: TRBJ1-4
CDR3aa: CASTSGLAKDGEKLFF
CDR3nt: TGTGCCAGTACCAGTGGCCTCGCAAAGGATGGTGAAAAACTGTTTTTT

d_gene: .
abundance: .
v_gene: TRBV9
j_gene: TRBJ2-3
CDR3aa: CASSAYRGREDTQYF
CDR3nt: TGTGCCAGCAGCGCCTACAGGGGGAGGGAAGATACGCAGTATTTT

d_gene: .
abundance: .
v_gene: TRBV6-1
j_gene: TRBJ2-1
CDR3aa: CASSEGAREQFF
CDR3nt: TGTGCCAGCAGTGAAGGGGCGCGAGAGCAGTTCTTC

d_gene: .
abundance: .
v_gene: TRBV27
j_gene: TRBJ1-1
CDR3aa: CASSDRPDDPRNTEAFF
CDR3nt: TGTGCCAGCAGTGACCGACCTGACGACCCGCGAAACACTGAAGCTTTCTTT

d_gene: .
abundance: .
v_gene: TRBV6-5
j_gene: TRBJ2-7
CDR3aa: CASWDFTEQYF
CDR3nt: TGTGCCAGCTGGGACTTCACCGAGCAGTACTTC

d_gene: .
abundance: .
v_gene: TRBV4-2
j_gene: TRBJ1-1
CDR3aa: CASSQDNWAEAFF
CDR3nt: TGTGCCAGCAGCCAAGATAATTGGGCTGAAGCTTTCTTT

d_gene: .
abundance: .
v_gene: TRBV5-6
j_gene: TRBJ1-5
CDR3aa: CASSLGSSGSQPQHF
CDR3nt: TGTGCCAGCAGCTTGGGAAGTTCGGGGAGTCAGCCCCAGCATTTT

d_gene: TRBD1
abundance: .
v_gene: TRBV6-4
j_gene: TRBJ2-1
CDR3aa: CASSDRGTGTHEQFF
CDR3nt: TGTGCCAGCAGTGACCGCGGGACAGGGACTCATGAGCAGTTCTTC

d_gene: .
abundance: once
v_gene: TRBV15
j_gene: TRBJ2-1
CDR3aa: CATSRDRSRGTEQFF
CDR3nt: TGTGCCACCAGCAGAGATCGTAGTAGGGGGACTGAGCAGTTCTTC

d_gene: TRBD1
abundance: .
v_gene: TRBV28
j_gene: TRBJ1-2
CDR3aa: CASGQGYGYTF
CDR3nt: TGTGCCAGCGGACAGGGGTATGGCTACACCTTC

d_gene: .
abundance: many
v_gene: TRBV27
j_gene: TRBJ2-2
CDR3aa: CASSSSTRTGELFF
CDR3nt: TGTGCCAGCAGTTCCTCGACTAGAACCGGGGAGCTGTTTTTT

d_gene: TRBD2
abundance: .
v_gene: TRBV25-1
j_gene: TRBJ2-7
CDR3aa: CASRPPGLAGVAQYF
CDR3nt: TGTGCCAGTAGACCTCCCGGACTAGCGGGAGTAGCGCAGTACTTC

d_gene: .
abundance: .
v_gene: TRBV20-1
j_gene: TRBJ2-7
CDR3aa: CSASFSRGSYEQYF
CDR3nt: TGCAGTGCTAGTTTCTCTAGGGGCTCCTACGAGCAGTACTTC

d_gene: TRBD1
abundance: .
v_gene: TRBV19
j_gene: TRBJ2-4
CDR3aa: CASSSRGTGNAKNIQYF
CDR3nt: TGTGCCAGTAGTTCCCGCGGGACAGGGAATGCCAAAAACATTCAGTACTTC

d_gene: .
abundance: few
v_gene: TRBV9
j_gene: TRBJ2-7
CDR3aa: CASSLRDKGYEQYF
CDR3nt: TGTGCCAGCAGCCTCCGGGACAAGGGCTACGAGCAGTACTTC

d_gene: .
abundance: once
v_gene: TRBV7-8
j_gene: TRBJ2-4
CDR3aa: CASSLVQRDKNIQYF
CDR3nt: TGTGCCAGCAGCTTAGTCCAACGGGACAAAAACATTCAGTACTTC

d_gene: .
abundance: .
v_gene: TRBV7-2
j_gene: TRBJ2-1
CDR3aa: CASSLLRGRYNEQFF
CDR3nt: TGTGCCAGCAGCTTATTAAGAGGCCGGTACAATGAGCAGTTCTTC

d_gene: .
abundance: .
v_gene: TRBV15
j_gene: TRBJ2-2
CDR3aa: CATSREGKSGELFF
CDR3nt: TGTGCCACCAGCAGAGAAGGGAAGTCCGGGGAGCTGTTTTTT

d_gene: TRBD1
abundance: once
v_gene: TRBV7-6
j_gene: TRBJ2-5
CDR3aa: CASSLQGQGQETQYF
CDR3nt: TGTGCCAGCAGCTTACAGGGACAGGGGCAAGAGACCCAGTACTTC

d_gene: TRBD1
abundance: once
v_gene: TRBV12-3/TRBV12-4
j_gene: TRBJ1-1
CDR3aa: CASSRDRNTEAFF
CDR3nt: TGTGCCAGCAGTAGGGACAGGAACACTGAAGCTTTCTTT

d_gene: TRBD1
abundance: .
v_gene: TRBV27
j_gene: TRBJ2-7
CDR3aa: CASSPGTAPTYEQYF
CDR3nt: TGTGCCAGCAGTCCTGGGACAGCGCCTACCTACGAGCAGTACTTC

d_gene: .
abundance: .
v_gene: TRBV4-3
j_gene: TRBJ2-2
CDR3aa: CASSPAGTSNTGELFF
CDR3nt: TGCGCCAGCAGCCCTGCCGGGACATCGAACACCGGGGAGCTGTTTTTT

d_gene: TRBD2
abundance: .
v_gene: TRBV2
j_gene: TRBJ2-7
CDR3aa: CASLAATPTGGRIYEQYF
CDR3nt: TGTGCCAGCTTGGCGGCCACCCCGACGGGGGGGCGCATCTACGAGCAGTACTTC

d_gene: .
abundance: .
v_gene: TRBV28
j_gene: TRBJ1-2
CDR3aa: CAAGVPNYGYTF
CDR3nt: TGTGCAGCAGGGGTTCCTAACTATGGCTACACCTTC

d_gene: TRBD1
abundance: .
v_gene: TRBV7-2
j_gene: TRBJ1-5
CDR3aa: CASSLRQGAGGNQPQHF
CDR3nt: TGTGCCAGCAGCTTAAGACAGGGGGCAGGCGGCAATCAGCCCCAGCATTTT

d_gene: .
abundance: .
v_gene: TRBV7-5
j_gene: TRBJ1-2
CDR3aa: CARSHQGYYGYTF
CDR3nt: TGTGCCAGAAGCCACCAGGGTTACTATGGCTACACCTTC

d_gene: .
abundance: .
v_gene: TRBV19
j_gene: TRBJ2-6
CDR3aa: CASSTHRTGAGANVLTF
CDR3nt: TGTGCCAGTAGTACCCATCGGACGGGCGCTGGGGCCAACGTCCTGACTTTC

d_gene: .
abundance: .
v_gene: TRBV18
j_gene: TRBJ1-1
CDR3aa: CASSPLGAGGEAFF
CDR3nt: TGTGCCAGCTCACCACTTGGTGCAGGAGGGGAGGCTTTCTTT

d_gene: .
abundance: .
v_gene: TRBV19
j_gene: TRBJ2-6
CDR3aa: CASSAYRSGANVLTF
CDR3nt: TGTGCCAGTAGTGCGTACCGCTCTGGGGCCAACGTCCTGACTTTC

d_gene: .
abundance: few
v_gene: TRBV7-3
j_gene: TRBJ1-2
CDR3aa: CASSMAYGYTF
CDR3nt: TGTGCCAGCAGCATGGCCTATGGCTACACCTTC

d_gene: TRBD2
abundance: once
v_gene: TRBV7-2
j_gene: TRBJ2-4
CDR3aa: CASSQTGTSGNIQYF
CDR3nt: TGTGCCAGCAGCCAAACCGGGACTAGCGGGAACATTCAGTACTTC

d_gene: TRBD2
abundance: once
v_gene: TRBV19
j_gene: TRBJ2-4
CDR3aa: CASTDSGRAKNIQYF
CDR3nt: TGTGCCAGTACGGATAGCGGGCGAGCCAAAAACATTCAGTACTTC

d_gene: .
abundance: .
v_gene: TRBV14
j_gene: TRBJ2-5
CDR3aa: CASSSTRWGETQYF
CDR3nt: TGTGCCAGCAGCTCAACCCGGTGGGGAGAGACCCAGTACTTC

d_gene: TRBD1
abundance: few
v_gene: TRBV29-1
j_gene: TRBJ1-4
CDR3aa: CSVPGTDNEKLFF
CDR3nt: TGCAGCGTACCCGGGACAGATAATGAAAAACTGTTTTTT

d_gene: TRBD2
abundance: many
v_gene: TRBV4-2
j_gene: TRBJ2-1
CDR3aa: CASSQGLAGYNEQFF
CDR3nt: TGTGCCAGCAGCCAAGGACTAGCGGGATACAATGAGCAGTTCTTC

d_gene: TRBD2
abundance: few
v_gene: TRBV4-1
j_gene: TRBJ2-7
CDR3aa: CASSQEILAGAGQYF
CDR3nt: TGCGCCAGCAGCCAAGAAATACTAGCGGGAGCGGGGCAGTACTTC

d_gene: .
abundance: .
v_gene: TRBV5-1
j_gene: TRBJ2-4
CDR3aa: CASSLDSPFRDIQYF
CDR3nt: TGCGCCAGCAGCTTGGACAGCCCGTTTAGGGACATTCAGTACTTC

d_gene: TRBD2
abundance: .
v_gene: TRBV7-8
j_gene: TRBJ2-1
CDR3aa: CASSLAGWEGSNEQFF
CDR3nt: TGTGCCAGCAGCTTAGCCGGGTGGGAGGGCAGTAATGAGCAGTTCTTC

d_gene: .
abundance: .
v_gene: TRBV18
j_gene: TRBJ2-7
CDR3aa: CASRRGASAYEQYF
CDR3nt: TGTGCCAGCAGACGGGGGGCTAGCGCCTACGAGCAGTACTTC